This TCR beta chain was captured in a study of metastatic and nonmetastatic thyroid tumors. The study's findings and limits: The study reportedly found significantly higher TCR beta diversity in malignant thyroid tumors than benign nodules, in blood and tumor.

Patients were all untreated before their thyroid surgery. This CDR3 contains 15 residues. TCRdb reprocessed the PCR reads using MiXCR. The repertoire has tens of thousands of clones, 20% to 30% of them found once; the top ten carry roughly an eighth. For this clone: Its antigen is unidentified. At one of its ends the junction is not consistent with the germline gene, which may arise from a read error.

The chain employs TRBV12-3 or TRBV12-4 and TRBJ1-4; no definite D call. The specimen sequenced was tumor tissue. This sequence was found in a male donor with papillary thyroid cancer or a benign thyroid nodule (not recorded which). Some clones in this sample may be carry-over from other donors' samples. The chain's CDR3 is CASSPSAGGGEKLSF. CDR3 coding DNA: TGTGCCAGCAGCCCCTCGGCAGGTGGTGGAGAAAAACTGTCTTTT.